These T cell receptor beta chains were read from a single sample in a study of blood T cell repertoires in COVID-19. Profiling relied on immunoSEQ multiplex PCR, and the TCRdb table lists in-frame clones only, not all of them. In the table there are more than 75,000 clones, around 84% of which are singletons. Sequencing was performed on peripheral blood. These TCRs come from a human donor in a cohort sampled during active COVID-19. CDR3s include the opening cysteine and the closing phenylalanine or tryptophan. D genes are given only for firm matches. For some rows the clone size is stated as once, few or many, or as a class when expanded; others skip it.

cdr3_length d_call j_call clone_size v_call cdr3_aa cdr3_nt
14 TRBD1 TRBJ1-1 NA TRBV6-5 CASSYGTGNTEAFF TGTGCCAGCAGTTACGGGACAGGGAACACTGAAGCTTTCTTT
15 TRBD2 TRBJ2-3 NA TRBV25-1 CASSLGLAGFGTQYF TGTGCCAGCAGCTTAGGACTAGCGGGATTCGGTACGCAGTATTTT
15 NA TRBJ2-7 NA TRBV18 CASSPTTGHSYEQYF TGTGCCAGCTCACCAACGACAGGACACTCCTACGAGCAGTACTTC
14 TRBD1 TRBJ2-7 few TRBV5-6 CASSLQGLIYEQYF TGTGCCAGCAGCTTACAGGGGTTAATCTACGAGCAGTACTTC
14 NA TRBJ2-7 NA TRBV5-1 CASSPNPGSYEQYF TGCGCCAGCAGCCCCAATCCAGGGTCCTACGAGCAGTACTTC
13 NA TRBJ1-5 NA TRBV9 CASSVGEYQPQHF TGTGCCAGCAGCGTAGGAGAATATCAGCCCCAGCATTTT
12 NA TRBJ2-5 NA TRBV24-1 CATSDPRETQYF TGTGCCACCAGTGACCCCCGAGAGACCCAGTACTTC
14 NA TRBJ1-6 few TRBV30 CAWSVRAGDSPLHF TGTGCCTGGAGTGTACGGGCGGGAGATTCACCCCTCCACTTT
12 NA TRBJ1-6 NA TRBV30 CAWMRTNPPLHF TGTGCCTGGATGCGGACAAATCCACCCCTCCACTTT
14 NA TRBJ2-2 NA TRBV2 CASGYRVNTGELFF TGTGCCAGCGGGTACAGGGTAAACACCGGGGAGCTGTTTTTT
16 NA TRBJ1-3 NA TRBV5-1 CATSLDGGNAGNTIYF TGCGCCACCTCACTGGACGGGGGAAACGCCGGAAACACCATATATTTT
16 NA TRBJ2-6 NA TRBV7-3 CASSPGRRGGANVLTF TGTGCCAGCAGCCCGGGGAGGCGGGGCGGGGCCAACGTCCTGACTTTC
14 NA TRBJ1-1 NA TRBV3-1/TRBV3-2 CASSQSGRGTEAFF TGTGCCAGCAGCCAGTCTGGTCGGGGCACTGAAGCTTTCTTT